These 9 T cell receptor beta chains originate from one sample sequenced in a study of OX40 agonist ivuxolimab in advanced cancers. Sequencing was performed with immunoSEQ multiplex PCR; in TCRdb, only in-frame clones are kept and a portion is missing. The sample has approximately 70,000 clones, over 80% seen once. The material was CD4+ or CD8+ T cells sorted from blood, obtained in a trial of the OX40 agonist ivuxolimab. Source of these receptors: an adult with an advanced solid tumor such as melanoma, head and neck, liver or kidney cancer.

Worth noting for this clone: The same CDR3 arises from other DNA sequences in this sample as well. The gene calls are TRBV4-1 and TRBJ1-1, with D perhaps TRBD1 (6 bases). Germline loops: CDR1 MGHRA, CDR2 YSYEKL. Trimming took 0 bases from V and 4 from J, leaving 9 bases between them. The CDR3 is 14 amino acids. In DNA, the CDR3 is TGCGCCAGCAGCCAAGACAGGGGAGGCACTGAAGCTTTCTTT. It is translated as CASSQDRGGTEAFF.

This chain connects TRBV4-3 to TRBJ2-1; D is undetermined. Germline assignment: CDR1 LGHNA and CDR2 YSLEER. V lost 0 bases and J lost 6, with 15 bases in between. The CDR3 consists of 16 residues. The CDR3 spells CASSQDRVGTINEQFF. The CDR3 DNA reads as TGCGCCAGCAGCCAAGATCGTGTGGGTACCATCAATGAGCAGTTCTTC.

The rearrangement joins TRBV7-6 to TRBJ2-2; D may be TRBD1 (6 bases). V was cut by 2 bases and J by 6 bases, with 10 bases left in between. Germline CDR1 reads SGHVS; CDR2 reads FNYEAQ. The CDR3 consists of 14 residues. The CDR3 loop is CASSLFKGAGELFF. CDR3 in DNA: TGTGCCAGCAGCTTATTTAAGGGGGCCGGGGAGCTGTTTTTT.

CDR3 DNA: TGTGCCAGCAGTTTAGGGACAGGAGCCTACGAGCAGTACTTC. It specifies CASSLGTGAYEQYF. The gene calls are TRBV27 and TRBJ2-7; TRBD1 aligns across 8 bases. Per the germline V gene, CDR1 is MNHEY and CDR2 is SMNVEV (reference sequence). This CDR3 is 14 amino acids long. With V trimmed by 2 bases and J by 2 bases, 2 bases remained unmatched.

V usage is TRBV5-8 and J usage is TRBJ2-1, with D tentatively TRBD2 (5 bases). V gave up 4 bases and J gave up 4 bases, with 21 bases separating them. There are 17 residues in the CDR3. The germline gives CDR1 SGHTS, CDR2 YDEGEE. CDR3 in DNA: TGTGCCAGCAGCCTGAAAAATCCGGGATTCCCATACAATGAGCAGTTCTTC. Translated: CASSLKNPGFPYNEQFF.

This clone was observed once. This chain uses TRBV27 with TRBJ2-1; 7 bases align to TRBD2. Germline V gives CDR1 MNHEY, CDR2 SMNVEV (reference sequence). With 10 bases clipped from V and 0 bases from J, the junction kept 9 bases outside the gene matches. The CDR3 totals 15 residues. DNA for the CDR3: TGTGCCACCACGGTGGGGGGGAGCTCCTACAATGAGCAGTTCTTC. Translation gives CATTVGGSSYNEQFF.

The chain joins TRBV7-9 to TRBJ1-1; perhaps TRBD1 as D (6 bases). Per the germline V gene, CDR1 is SEHNR and CDR2 is FQNEAQ (reference sequence). The CDR3 extends over 18 amino acids. V shed 5 bases and J shed 1 base, with 23 bases lying between them. The DNA of the CDR3 is TGTGCCAGCAGCGCCATTCTTACAGGGTCGATCGGGAACACTGAAGCTTTCTTT. Encoded protein: CASSAILTGSIGNTEAFF.

This sequence joins TRBV4-3 and TRBJ1-1; unclear D gene. Germline CDR1 reads LGHNA; CDR2 reads YSLEER. Trimming left V 1 base short and J 4 bases short, with 13 bases between. The CDR3 extends over 15 amino acids. The CDR3 loop reads CASSQGLASGTEAFF. The CDR3 nucleotides are TGCGCCAGCAGCCAAGGATTAGCTTCAGGCACTGAAGCTTTCTTT.

The V call is TRBV13, the J call TRBJ1-1; TRBD1 is a possible D gene (5 bases). CDR1 is PRHDT and CDR2 is FYEKMQ in the germline V gene (reference sequence). V lost 5 bases and J 1 base, leaving 14 bases between the germline ends. The CDR3 covers 15 residues. The DNA of the CDR3 is TGTGCCAGCAGCCTGGATCAGGGAGCGAACACTGAAGCTTTCTTT. Its protein product is CASSLDQGANTEAFF.